This T cell receptor beta chain comes out of a study of shared T cell receptors in the human thymus. V shed 6 bases, J shed 2 bases, and the junction held 4 bases outside the gene matches. The germline V gene encodes CDR1 WSHSY and CDR2 SAAADI. The CDR3 spans 14 residues. TCRdb's table, derived via immunoSEQ multiplex PCR, lists solely in-frame clones and lacks some. The sample includes 700,000 to 750,000 clones, 80% to 90% of them seen just once. A further study also used this sample, focusing on human thymus T cells. That study adds: Surgeons resected thymus tissue during corrective heart surgery. In thymic and blood repertoires alike, V and J usage looked biased. Related research has reported that thymic repertoires overlap highly among unrelated individuals.

This receptor was obtained from a girl under three years old with a congenital heart defect. Sequencing was done on a sample of thymocytes. V gene TRBV10-2 combines with J gene TRBJ2-7; the match to TRBD2 covers 10 bases. The CDR3 protein is CASSFSGGTYEQYF. As DNA, the CDR3 is TGCGCCAGCAGCTTTAGCGGGGGGACCTACGAGCAGTACTTC.